This TCR beta chain was captured by sequencing in a study of blood T cell repertoires in COVID-19. Looking at the study overall: The origin of the acute and convalescent COVID-19 samples was the United States, Italy and Spain. Sources were T cells, B-cell-depleted T cells, or PBMCs; the material itself was cDNA or gDNA.

This CDR3 region has 16 residues. In germline, CDR1 is SGHAT, CDR2 FQNNGV. Regarding this clone: The junction differs from germline at one of its ends, possibly a read error.

In the source study's methods: Amplification of reference gene primers was used by the study to estimate nucleated cell counts. Repertoires were generated with immunoSEQ multiplex PCR, while TCRdb's copy carries only in-frame clones and drops some. V and J calls and clone size follow that table, whereas D and trimming were derived from the DNA. Found here are about 75,000 clones, roughly 82% of them singletons; the top ten hold around 22%. This sequence was found in a woman aged 45-59 years with acute or convalescent COVID-19. The specimen was peripheral blood. The chain links TRBV11-2 to TRBJ1-3, with D maybe TRBD1 (5 bases). The CDR3 is CASSLRVGGSVNTIYF. Written as DNA, the CDR3 is TGTGCCAGCAGCTTACGGGTCGGGGGATCTGTAAACACCATATATTTT.